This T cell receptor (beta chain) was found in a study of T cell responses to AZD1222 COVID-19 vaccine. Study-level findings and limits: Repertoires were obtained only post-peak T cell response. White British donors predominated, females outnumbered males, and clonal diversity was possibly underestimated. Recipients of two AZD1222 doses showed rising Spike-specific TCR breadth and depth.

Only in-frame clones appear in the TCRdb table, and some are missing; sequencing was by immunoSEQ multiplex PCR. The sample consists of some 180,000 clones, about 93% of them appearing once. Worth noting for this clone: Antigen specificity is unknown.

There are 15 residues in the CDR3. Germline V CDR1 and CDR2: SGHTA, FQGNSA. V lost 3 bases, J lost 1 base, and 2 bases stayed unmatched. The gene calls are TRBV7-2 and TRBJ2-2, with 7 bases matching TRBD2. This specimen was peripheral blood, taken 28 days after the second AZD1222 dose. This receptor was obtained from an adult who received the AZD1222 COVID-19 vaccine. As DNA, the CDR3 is TGTGCCAGCAGCTTCGGGGGGAAGAACACCGGGGAGCTGTTTTTT. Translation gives CASSFGGKNTGELFF.